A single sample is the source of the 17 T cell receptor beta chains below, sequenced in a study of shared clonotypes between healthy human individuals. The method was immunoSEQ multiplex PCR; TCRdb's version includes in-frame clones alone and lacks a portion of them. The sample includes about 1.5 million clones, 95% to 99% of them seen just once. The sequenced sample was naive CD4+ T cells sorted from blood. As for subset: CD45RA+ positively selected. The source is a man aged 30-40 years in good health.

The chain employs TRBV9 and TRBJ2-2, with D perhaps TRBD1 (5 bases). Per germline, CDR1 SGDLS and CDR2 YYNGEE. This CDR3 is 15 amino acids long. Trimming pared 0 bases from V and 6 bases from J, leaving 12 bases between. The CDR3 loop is CASSVVGALAGELFF. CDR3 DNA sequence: TGTGCCAGCAGCGTAGTTGGGGCGTTGGCCGGGGAGCTGTTTTTT.

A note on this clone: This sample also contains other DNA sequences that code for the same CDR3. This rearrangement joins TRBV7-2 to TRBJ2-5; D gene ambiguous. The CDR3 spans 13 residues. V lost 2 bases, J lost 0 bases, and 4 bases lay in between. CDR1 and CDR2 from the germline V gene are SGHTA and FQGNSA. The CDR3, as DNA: TGTGCCAGCAGCTTACGGTACCAAGAGACCCAGTACTTC. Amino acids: CASSLRYQETQYF.

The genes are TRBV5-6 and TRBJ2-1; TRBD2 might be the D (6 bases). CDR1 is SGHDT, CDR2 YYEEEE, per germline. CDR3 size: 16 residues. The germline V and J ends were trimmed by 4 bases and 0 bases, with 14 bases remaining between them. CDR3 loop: CASSLTRRASYNEQFF. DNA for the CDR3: TGTGCCAGCAGCCTGACTAGACGCGCCTCCTACAATGAGCAGTTCTTC.

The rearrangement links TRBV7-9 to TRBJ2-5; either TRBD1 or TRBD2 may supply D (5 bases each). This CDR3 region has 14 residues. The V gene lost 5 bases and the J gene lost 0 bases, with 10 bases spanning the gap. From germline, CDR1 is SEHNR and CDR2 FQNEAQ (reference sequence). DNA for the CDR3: TGTGCCAGCAGCCAAGGGGAGTACCAAGAGACCCAGTACTTC. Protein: CASSQGEYQETQYF.

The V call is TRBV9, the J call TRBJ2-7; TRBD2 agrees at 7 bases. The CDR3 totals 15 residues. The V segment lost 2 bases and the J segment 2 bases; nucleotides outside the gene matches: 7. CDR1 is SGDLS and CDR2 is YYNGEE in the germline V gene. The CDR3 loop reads CASSVAASGAYEQYF. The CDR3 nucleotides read TGTGCCAGCAGCGTCGCGGCTAGCGGAGCCTACGAGCAGTACTTC.

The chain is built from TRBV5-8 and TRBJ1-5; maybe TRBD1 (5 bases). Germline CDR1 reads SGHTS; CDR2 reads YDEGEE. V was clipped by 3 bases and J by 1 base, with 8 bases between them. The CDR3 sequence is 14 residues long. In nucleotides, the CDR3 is TGTGCCAGCAGCTCAGACAGCAGCAATCAGCCCCAGCATTTT. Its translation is CASSSDSSNQPQHF.

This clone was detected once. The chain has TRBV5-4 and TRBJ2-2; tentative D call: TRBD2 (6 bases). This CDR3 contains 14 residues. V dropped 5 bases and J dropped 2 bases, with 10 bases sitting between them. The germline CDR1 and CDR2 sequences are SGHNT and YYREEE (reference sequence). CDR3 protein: CASRAGSNTGELFF. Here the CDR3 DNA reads TGTGCCAGCAGGGCGGGATCAAACACCGGGGAGCTGTTTTTT.

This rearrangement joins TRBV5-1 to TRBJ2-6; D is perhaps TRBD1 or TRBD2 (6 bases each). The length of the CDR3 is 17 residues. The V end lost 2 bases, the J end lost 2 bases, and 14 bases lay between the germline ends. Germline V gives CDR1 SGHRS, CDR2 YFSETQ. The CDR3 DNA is TGCGCCAGCAGCTTCTTATTGGGGGGCGCTGGGGCCAACGTCCTGACTTTC. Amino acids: CASSFLLGGAGANVLTF.

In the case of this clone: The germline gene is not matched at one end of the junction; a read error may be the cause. CDR3 sequence: CPGGWTGARSYNEQFF. The CDR3 DNA reads as TGCCCAGGGGGGTGGACTGGGGCTAGGTCCTACAATGAGCAGTTCTTC. J is TRBJ2-1 and V is TRBV19, with D possibly being TRBD1 (7 bases). The germline gives CDR1 LNHDA, CDR2 SQIVND (reference sequence). CDR3 length equals 16 residues.

The CDR3 here is CASSAAGANVLTF. CDR3 sequence (DNA): TGTGCCAGCAGCGCGGCTGGGGCCAACGTCCTGACTTTC. The chain links TRBV5-4 to TRBJ2-6; D is unclear. CDR1 is SGHNT, CDR2 YYREEE, per germline (reference sequence). Trimming cost V 4 bases and J 2 bases, with 4 bases left between them. The CDR3 contains 13 residues.

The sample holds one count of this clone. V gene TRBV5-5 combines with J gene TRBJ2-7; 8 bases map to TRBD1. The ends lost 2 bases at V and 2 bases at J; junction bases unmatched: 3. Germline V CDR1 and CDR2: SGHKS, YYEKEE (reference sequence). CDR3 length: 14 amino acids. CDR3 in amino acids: CASSFLQGAYEQYF. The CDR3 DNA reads TGTGCCAGCAGCTTTTTACAGGGGGCCTACGAGCAGTACTTC.

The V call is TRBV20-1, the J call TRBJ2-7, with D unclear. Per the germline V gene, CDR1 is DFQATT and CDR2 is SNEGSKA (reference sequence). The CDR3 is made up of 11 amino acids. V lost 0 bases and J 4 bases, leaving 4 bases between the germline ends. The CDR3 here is CSARDWYEQYF. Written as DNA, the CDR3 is TGCAGTGCTAGAGATTGGTACGAGCAGTACTTC.

The CDR3 loop is CASSVGLRGTEAFF. CDR3 in DNA: TGTGCCAGCAGTGTCGGGCTTCGGGGCACTGAAGCTTTCTTT. The chain employs TRBV6-1 and TRBJ1-1, with D unresolved. The V gene's germline CDR1 is MNHNS and CDR2 SASEGT. Trimming stripped 4 bases from V and 4 bases from J, with 13 bases between. This CDR3 spans 14 amino acids.

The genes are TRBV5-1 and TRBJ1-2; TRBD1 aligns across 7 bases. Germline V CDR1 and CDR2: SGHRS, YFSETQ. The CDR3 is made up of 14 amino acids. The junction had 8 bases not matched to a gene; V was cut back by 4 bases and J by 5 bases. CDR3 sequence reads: CASSPGTVGYGYTF. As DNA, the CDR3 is TGCGCCAGCAGCCCTGGGACAGTTGGTTATGGCTACACCTTC.

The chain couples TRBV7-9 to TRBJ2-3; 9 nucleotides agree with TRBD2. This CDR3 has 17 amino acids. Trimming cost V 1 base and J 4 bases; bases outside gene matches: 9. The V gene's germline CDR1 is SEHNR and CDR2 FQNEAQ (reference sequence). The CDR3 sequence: CASSLDLSGSRADTQYF. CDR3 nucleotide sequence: TGTGCCAGCAGCTTAGACCTTAGCGGGAGTAGGGCAGATACGCAGTATTTT.

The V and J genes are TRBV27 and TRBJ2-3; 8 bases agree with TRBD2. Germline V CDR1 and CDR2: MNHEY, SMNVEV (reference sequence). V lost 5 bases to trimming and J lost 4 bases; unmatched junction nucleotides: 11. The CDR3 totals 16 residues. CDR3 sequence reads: CASSPSLAGLPDTQYF. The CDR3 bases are TGTGCCAGCAGTCCTTCATTAGCGGGACTTCCAGATACGCAGTATTTT.

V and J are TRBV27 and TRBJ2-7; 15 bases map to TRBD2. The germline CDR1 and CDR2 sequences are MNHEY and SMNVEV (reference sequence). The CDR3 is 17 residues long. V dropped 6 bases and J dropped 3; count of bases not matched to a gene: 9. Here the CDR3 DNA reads TGTGCCAGCAGACGGACTAGCGGGAGGGCGAGAGGCTACGAGCAGTACTTC. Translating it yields CASRRTSGRARGYEQYF.